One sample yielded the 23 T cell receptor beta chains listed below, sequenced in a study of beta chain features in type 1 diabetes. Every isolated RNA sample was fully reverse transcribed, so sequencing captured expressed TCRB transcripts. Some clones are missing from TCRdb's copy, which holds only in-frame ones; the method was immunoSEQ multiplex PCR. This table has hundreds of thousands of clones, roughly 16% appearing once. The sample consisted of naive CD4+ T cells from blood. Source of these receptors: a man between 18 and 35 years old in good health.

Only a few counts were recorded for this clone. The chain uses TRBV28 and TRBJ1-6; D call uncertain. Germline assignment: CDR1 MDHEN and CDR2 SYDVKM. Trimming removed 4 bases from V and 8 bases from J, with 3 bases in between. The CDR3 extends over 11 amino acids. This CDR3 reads CASSSDSPLHF. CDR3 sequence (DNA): TGTGCCAGCAGTTCAGATTCACCCCTCCACTTT.

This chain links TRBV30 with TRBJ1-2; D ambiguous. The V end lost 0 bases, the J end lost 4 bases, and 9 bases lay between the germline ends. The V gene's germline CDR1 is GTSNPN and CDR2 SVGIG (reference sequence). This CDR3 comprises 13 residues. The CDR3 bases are TGTGCCTGGAGTGTAAGCGCGGGCTATGGCTACACCTTC. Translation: CAWSVSAGYGYTF.

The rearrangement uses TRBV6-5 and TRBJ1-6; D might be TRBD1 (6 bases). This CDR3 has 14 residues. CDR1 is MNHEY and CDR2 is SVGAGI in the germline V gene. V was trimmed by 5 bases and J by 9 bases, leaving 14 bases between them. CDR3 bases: TGTGCCAGCAGTACGATAGGGGGACCTTCACCCCTCCACTTT. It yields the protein CASSTIGGPSPLHF.

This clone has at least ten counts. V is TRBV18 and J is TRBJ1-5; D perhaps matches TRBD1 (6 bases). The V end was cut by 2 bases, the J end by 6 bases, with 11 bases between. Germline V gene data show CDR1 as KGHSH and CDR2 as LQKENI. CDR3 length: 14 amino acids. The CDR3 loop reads CASSPGGRGQPQHF. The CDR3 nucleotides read TGTGCCAGCTCACCAGGGGGGCGAGGTCAGCCCCAGCATTTT. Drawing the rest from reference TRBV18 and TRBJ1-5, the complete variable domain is NAGVMQNPRHLVRRRGQEARLRCSPMKGHSHVYWYRQLPEEGLKFMVYLQKENIIDESGMPKERFSAEFPKEGPSILRIQQVVRGDSAAYFCASSPGGRGQPQHFGDGTRLSIL.

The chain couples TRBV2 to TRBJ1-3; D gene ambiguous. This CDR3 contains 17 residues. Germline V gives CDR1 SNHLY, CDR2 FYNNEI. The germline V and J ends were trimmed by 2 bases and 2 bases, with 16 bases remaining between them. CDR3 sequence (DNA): TGTGCCAGCAGTGAAAGGAGGTGGAGGCGTCCTGGAAACACCATATATTTT. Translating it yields CASSERRWRRPGNTIYF.

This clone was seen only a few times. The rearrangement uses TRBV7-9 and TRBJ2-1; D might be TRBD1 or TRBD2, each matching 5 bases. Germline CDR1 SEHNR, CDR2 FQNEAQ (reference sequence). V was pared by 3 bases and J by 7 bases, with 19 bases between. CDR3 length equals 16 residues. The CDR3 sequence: CASSLGRTAGNNEQFF. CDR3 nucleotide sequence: TGTGCCAGCAGCTTGGGACGTACGGCAGGTAATAATGAGCAGTTCTTC.

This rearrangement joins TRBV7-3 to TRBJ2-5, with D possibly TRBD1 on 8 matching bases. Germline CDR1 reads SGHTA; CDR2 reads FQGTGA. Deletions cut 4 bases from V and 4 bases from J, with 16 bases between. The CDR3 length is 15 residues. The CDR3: CASSSSDREGETQYF. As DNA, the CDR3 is TGTGCCAGCAGCTCCTCGGACAGGGAGGGAGAGACCCAGTACTTC.

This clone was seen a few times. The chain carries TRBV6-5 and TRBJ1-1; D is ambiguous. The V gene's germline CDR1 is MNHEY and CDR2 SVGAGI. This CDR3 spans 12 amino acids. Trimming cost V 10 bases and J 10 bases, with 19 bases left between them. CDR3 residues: CATLGRTVGAFF. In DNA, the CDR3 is TGTGCCACCCTCGGGAGAACAGTGGGAGCTTTCTTT.

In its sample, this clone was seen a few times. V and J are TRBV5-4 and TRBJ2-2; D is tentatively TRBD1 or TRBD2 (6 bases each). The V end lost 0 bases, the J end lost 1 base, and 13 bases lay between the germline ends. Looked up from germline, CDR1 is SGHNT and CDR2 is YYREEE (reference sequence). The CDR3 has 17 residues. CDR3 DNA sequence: TGTGCCAGCAGCTTGGGGGCCGGGGGCTGGAACACCGGGGAGCTGTTTTTT. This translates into CASSLGAGGWNTGELFF. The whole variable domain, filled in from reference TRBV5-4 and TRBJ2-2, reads ETGVTQSPTHLIKTRGQQVTLRCSSQSGHNTVSWYQQALGQGPQFIFQYYREEENGRGNFPPRFSGLQFPNYSSELNVNALELDDSALYLCASSLGAGGWNTGELFFGEGSRLTVL.

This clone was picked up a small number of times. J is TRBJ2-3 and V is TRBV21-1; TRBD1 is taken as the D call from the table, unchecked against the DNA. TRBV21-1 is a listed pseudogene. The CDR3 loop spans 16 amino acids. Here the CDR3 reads CASSTKRTGRSDTQYF. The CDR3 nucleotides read TGTGCCAGCAGCACCAAAAGGACAGGGAGATCAGATACGCAGTATTTT.

CDR3 nucleotides: TGTGCCAGCAGCCTGCAGGGTTCCCACGAGCAGTACTTC. Protein product: CASSLQGSHEQYF. V and J are TRBV9 and TRBJ2-7; D possibly corresponds to TRBD1 (5 bases). Germline lookup yields CDR1 SGDLS and CDR2 YYNGEE. CDR3 size: 13 residues. Trimming left V 4 bases short and J 5 bases short, with 13 bases between.

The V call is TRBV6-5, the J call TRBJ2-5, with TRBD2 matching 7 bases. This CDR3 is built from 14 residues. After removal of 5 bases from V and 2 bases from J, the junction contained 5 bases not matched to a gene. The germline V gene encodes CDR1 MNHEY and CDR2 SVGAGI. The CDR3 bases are TGTGCCAGCAGTCCCGATAGCGGGCAAGAGACCCAGTACTTC. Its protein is CASSPDSGQETQYF.

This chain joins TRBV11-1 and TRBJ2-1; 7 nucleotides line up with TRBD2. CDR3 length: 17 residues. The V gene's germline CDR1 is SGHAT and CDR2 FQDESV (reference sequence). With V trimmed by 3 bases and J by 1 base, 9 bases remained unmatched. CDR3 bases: TGTGCCAGCAGCTTTGGGTCAACGGGGGGTTCCTACAATGAGCAGTTCTTC. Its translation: CASSFGSTGGSYNEQFF.

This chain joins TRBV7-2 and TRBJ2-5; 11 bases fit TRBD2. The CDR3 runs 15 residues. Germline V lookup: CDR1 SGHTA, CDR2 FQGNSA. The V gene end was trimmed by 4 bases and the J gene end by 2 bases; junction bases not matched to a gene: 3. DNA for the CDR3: TGTGCCAGCAGCTCGGTAGCGGGAGGGCAAGAGACCCAGTACTTC. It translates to CASSSVAGGQETQYF.

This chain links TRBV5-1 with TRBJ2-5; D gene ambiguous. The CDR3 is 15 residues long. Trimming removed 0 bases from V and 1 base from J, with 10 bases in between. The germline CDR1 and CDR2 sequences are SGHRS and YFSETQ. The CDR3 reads CASSLGTVFQETQYF. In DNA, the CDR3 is TGCGCCAGCAGCTTGGGGACGGTTTTCCAAGAGACCCAGTACTTC. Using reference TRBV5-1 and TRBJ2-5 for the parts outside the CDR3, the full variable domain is KAGVTQTPRYLIKTRGQQVTLSCSPISGHRSVSWYQQTPGQGLQFLFEYFSETQRNKGNFPGRFSGRQFSNSRSEMNVSTLELGDSALYLCASSLGTVFQETQYFGPGTRLLVL.

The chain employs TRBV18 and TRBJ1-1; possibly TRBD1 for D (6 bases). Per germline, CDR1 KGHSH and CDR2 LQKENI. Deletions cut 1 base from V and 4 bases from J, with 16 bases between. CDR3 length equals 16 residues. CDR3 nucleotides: TGTGCCAGCTCACCACTTGTTACAGGGTCGGGCACTGAAGCTTTCTTT. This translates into CASSPLVTGSGTEAFF.

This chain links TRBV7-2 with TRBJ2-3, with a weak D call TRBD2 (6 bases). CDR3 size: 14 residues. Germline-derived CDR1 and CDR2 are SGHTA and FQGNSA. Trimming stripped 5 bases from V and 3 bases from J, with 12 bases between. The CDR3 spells CASSPPRGTDTQYF. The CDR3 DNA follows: TGTGCCAGCAGCCCCCCTCGGGGGACAGATACGCAGTATTTT.

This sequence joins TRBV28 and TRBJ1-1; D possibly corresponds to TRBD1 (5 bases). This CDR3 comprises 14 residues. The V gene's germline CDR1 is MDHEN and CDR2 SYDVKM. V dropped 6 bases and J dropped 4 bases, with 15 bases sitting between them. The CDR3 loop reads CASSSAGIRTEAFF. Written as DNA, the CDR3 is TGTGCCAGCAGCTCTGCAGGGATCCGCACTGAAGCTTTCTTT.

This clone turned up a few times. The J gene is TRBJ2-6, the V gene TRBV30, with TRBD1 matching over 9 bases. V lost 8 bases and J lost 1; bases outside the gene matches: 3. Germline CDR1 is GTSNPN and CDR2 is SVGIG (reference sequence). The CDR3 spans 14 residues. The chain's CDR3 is CARDRASGANVLTF. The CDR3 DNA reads TGTGCCAGGGACAGGGCATCTGGGGCCAACGTCCTGACTTTC.

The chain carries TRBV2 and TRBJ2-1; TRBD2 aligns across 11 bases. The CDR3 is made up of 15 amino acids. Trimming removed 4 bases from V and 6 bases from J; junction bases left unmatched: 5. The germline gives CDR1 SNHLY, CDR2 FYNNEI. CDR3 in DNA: TGTGCCAGCAGTGCACTAGCGGGGGTTGTCAATGAGCAGTTCTTC. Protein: CASSALAGVVNEQFF.

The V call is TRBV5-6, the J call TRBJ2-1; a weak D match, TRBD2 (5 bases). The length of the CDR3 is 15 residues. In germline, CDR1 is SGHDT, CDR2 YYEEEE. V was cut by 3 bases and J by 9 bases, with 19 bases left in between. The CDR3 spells CASSWRRNTTPEQFF. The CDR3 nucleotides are TGTGCCAGCAGCTGGAGGCGGAATACAACGCCTGAGCAGTTCTTC. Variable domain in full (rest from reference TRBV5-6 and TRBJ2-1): DAGVTQSPTHLIKTRGQQVTLRCSPKSGHDTVSWYQQALGQGPQFIFQYYEEEERQRGNFPDRFSGHQFPNYSSELNVNALLLGDSALYLCASSWRRNTTPEQFFGPGTRLTVL.

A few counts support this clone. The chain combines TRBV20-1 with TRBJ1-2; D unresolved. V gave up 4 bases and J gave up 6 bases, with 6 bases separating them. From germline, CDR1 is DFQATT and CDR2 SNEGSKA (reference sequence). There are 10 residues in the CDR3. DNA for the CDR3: TGCAGTGCTACGGCGGATGGCTACACCTTC. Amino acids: CSATADGYTF.

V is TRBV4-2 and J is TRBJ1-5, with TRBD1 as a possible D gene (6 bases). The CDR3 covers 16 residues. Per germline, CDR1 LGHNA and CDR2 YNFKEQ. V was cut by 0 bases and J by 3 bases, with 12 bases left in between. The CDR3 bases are TGTGCCAGCAGCCAAGAGGCAGGGGCCCTCAATCAGCCCCAGCATTTT. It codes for CASSQEAGALNQPQHF.